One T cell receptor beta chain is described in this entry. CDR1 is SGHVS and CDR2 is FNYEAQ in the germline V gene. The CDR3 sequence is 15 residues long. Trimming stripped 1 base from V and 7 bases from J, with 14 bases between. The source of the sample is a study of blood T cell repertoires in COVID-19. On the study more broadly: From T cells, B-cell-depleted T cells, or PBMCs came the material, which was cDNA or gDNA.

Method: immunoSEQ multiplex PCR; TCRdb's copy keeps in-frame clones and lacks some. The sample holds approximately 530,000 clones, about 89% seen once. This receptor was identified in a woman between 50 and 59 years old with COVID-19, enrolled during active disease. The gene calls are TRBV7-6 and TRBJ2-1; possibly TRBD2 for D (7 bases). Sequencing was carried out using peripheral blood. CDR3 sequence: CASSLGGGPANEQFF. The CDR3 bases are TGTGCCAGCAGCTTAGGCGGGGGCCCCGCTAATGAGCAGTTCTTC.